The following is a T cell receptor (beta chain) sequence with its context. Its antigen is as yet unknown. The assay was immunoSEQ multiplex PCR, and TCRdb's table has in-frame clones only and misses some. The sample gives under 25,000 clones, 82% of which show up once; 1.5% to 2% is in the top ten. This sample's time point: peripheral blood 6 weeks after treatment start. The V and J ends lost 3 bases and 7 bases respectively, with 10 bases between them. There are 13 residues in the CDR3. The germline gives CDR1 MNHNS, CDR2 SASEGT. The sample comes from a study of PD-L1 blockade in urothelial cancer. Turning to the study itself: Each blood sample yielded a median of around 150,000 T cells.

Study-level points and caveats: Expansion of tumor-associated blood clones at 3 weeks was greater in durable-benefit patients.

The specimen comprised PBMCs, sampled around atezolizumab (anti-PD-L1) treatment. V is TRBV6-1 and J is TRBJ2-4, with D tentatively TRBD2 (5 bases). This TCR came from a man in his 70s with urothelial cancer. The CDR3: CASSEEVWNIQYF. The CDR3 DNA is TGTGCCAGCAGTGAGGAGGTTTGGAACATTCAGTACTTC.